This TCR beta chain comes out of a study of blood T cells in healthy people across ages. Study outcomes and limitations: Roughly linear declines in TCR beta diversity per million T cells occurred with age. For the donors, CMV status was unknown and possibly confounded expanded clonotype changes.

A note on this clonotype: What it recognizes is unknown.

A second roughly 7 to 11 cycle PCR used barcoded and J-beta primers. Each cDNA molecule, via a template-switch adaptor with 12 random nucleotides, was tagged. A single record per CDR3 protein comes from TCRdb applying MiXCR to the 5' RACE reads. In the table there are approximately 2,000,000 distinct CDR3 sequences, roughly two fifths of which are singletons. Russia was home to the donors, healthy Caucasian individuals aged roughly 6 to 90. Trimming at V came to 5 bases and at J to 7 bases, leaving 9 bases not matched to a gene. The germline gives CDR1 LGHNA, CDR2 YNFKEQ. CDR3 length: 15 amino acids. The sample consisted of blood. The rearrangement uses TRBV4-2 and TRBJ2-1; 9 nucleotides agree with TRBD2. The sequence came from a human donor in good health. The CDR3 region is CASSSGTSRMNEQFF. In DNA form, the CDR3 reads TGTGCCAGCAGCTCCGGGACTAGCAGGATGAATGAGCAGTTCTTC.